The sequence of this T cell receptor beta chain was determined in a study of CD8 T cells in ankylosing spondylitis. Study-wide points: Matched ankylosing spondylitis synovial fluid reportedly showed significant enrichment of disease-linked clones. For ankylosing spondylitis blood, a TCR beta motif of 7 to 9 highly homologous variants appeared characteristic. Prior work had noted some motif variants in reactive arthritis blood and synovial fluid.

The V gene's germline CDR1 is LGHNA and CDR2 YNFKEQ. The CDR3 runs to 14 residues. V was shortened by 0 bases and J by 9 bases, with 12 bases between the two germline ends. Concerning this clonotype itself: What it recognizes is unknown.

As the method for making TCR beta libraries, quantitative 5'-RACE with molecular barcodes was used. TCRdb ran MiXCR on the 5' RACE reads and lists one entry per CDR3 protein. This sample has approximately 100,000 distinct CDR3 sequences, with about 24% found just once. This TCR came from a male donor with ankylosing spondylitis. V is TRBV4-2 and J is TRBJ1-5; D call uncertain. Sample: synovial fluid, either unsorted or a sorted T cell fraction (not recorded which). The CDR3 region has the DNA TGTGCCAGCAGCCAAGAGTCGGCGAAGCGGCCCCAGCATTTT. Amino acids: CASSQESAKRPQHF.